The entry below gives a single T cell receptor (beta chain) sequence along with its context. The CDR3 totals 12 residues. Germline CDR1 reads MRHNA; CDR2 reads SNTAGT. V was pared by 3 bases and J by 5 bases, with 5 bases between. The sample comes from a study of blood T cells in healthy people across ages. The authors ran a second PCR of about 6 to 11 cycles using a sample-barcoded 5' primer and a J-beta primer mix. MiXCR, run by TCRdb on the 5' RACE reads, gives a single entry per CDR3 protein. The sample shows about 1.5 million distinct CDR3 sequences, under 55% of them seen only once. Sequenced input: blood. This sequence originates from a woman between 18 and 29 years old in good health. The chain uses TRBV6-4 and TRBJ2-1; no firm D call. The CDR3 nucleotides are TGTGCCAGCAGTGATGGAAACAATGAGCAGTTCTTC. Translation gives CASSDGNNEQFF.